A selection of T cell receptor beta chains follows, all from one sample in a study of post-analysis software for immune sequencing data. TCRdb analysed the PCR reads with MiXCR anew, one entry per CDR3 protein. The sample has 600,000 to 750,000 distinct CDR3 sequences, 55% to 70% seen once. Sequenced input: blood. The receptor set was obtained from a girl aged 2 to 10 with multiple sclerosis. Both conserved end residues are part of each CDR3. The D gene is left open where the match is weak. The size entry is marked missing in some rows and otherwise reads once, few, many or a size class.

TRBV20-1,NA,NA,TRBJ1-1,TGCAGTGCTGAGCGGGAGTCAGAAGCTTTCTTT,CSAERESEAFF
TRBV20-1,NA,NA,TRBJ2-1,TGCAGTGCTAGCCCCTATCTTGTTCCCAATGAGCAGTTCTTC,CSASPYLVPNEQFF
TRBV7-3,few,TRBD1,TRBJ1-2,TGTGCCAGCAGCCGACAGGGGGCGAAAGGCTACACCTTC,CASSRQGAKGYTF
TRBV5-5,NA,TRBD1,TRBJ2-2,TGTGCCAGCAGCACCAGACAGGGAATCACCGGGGAGCTGTTTTTT,CASSTRQGITGELFF
TRBV6-6,few,TRBD2,TRBJ2-1,TGTGCCAGCAGTCAAACACTAGCGAAGTTCTTC,CASSQTLAKFF
TRBV4-2,NA,TRBD2,TRBJ2-7,TGTGCCAGCAACCAAGAAGCTAGCGGGAGGTACGAGCAGTACTTC,CASNQEASGRYEQYF
TRBV7-2,NA,NA,TRBJ2-7,TGTGCCAGCAGCACACTGACTGGTCCCTACGAGCAGTACTTC,CASSTLTGPYEQYF
TRBV11-2,few,NA,TRBJ2-1,TGTGCCAGCAGCCATTCGACAGGAGCCTACAATGAGCAGTTCTTC,CASSHSTGAYNEQFF
TRBV28,NA,NA,TRBJ2-5,TGTGCCAGCAGCTCGACTATGAACAATGAGCAGTACTTC,CASSSTMNNEQYF
TRBV10-3,NA,TRBD2,TRBJ2-1,TGTGCCATCGGGGGACTAGCGGTTAACAATGAGCAGTTCTTC,CAIGGLAVNNEQFF
TRBV12-3/TRBV12-4,NA,NA,TRBJ2-5,TGTGCCAGCAGTTTTTATAGCGGTGAGATCGAGACCCAGTACTTC,CASSFYSGEIETQYF
TRBV7-9,NA,TRBD1,TRBJ1-6,TGTGCCAGCAGCTTAGCCCACAGGGGCCGTTCTAAGCCCCTCCACTTT,CASSLAHRGRSKPLHF
TRBV5-1,NA,TRBD1,TRBJ2-5,TGCGCCAGCAGCCCCCTGGGACAGGGGGCAGGAGAGACCCAGTACTTC,CASSPLGQGAGETQYF
TRBV11-2,NA,TRBD2,TRBJ2-1,TGTGCCAGCAGCCGGGAGGTGAGACTAGCGGACAATGAGCAGTTCTTC,CASSREVRLADNEQFF
TRBV5-8,NA,NA,TRBJ1-6,TGTGCCAGCAGCCACACATCTCAGAGGATAAGGGATTCACCCCTCCACTTT,CASSHTSQRIRDSPLHF
TRBV11-2,few,NA,TRBJ1-6,TGTGCCAGCAGCTTAGAAGCAGGGGTTAATTCACCCCTCCACTTT,CASSLEAGVNSPLHF
TRBV10-3,NA,TRBD1,TRBJ2-1,TGTGCCATCAGTGAGTTCCGGGACAGTTACAATGAGCAGTTCTTC,CAISEFRDSYNEQFF
TRBV10-3,NA,NA,TRBJ2-5,TGTGCCATCATGGCAGAAGAGACCCAGTACTTC,CAIMAEETQYF
TRBV4-1,few,NA,TRBJ2-1,TGCGCCAGCAGTCTTACCTTCAACTACAATGAGCAGTTCTTC,CASSLTFNYNEQFF
TRBV10-3,NA,TRBD1,TRBJ2-3,TGTGCCATCAGTCCCTCCACGGGACAGAACCTAGATACGCAGTATTTT,CAISPSTGQNLDTQYF
TRBV20-1,few,NA,TRBJ1-1,TGCAGTGCTTCCCGTGAGGCGCCTCATGAAGCTTTCTTT,CSASREAPHEAFF
TRBV7-3,NA,NA,TRBJ2-1,TGTGCCAGCAGCTTAGAGGGGAGAGGTGGGGGGCTCTACAATGAGCAGTTCTTC,CASSLEGRGGGLYNEQFF
TRBV10-2,NA,NA,TRBJ2-1,TGCGCCAGCCAGGGGGGCCCTAGCTCCTACAATGAGCAGTTCTTC,CASQGGPSSYNEQFF
TRBV15,NA,NA,TRBJ2-7,TGTGCCACCAGCAGCGTCGATCGCTCCTACGAGCAGTACTTC,CATSSVDRSYEQYF
TRBV6-5,NA,NA,TRBJ2-3,TGTGCCACACGGAGGGGGGGAGTGAACACAGATACGCAGTATTTT,CATRRGGVNTDTQYF
TRBV12-3/TRBV12-4,once,NA,TRBJ1-1,TGTGCCAGCAGTTTCAGGGTAAAGGTGAACACTGAAGCTTTCTTT,CASSFRVKVNTEAFF
TRBV20-1,NA,NA,TRBJ1-5,TGCAGTGCTAGAGCCTCGAATCCGGTTCAGCCCCAGCATTTT,CSARASNPVQPQHF
TRBV3-1,NA,NA,TRBJ1-5,TGTGCCAGCAGCCAGGGGTTGGGCAATCAGCCCCGGCATTTT,CASSQGLGNQPRHF
TRBV29-1,NA,TRBD1,TRBJ1-5,TGCGGCGTTGGGGACAGTAGCAATCAGCCCCAGCATTTT,CGVGDSSNQPQHF
TRBV14,NA,TRBD2,TRBJ2-5,TGTGCCAGCAGCCAGATTCGCGGGGGGTTGGAAGAGACCCAGTACTTC,CASSQIRGGLEETQYF
TRBV30,NA,NA,TRBJ1-2,TGTGCCTGGAGCGAGGACAGAAGAGGTGGCTACACCTTC,CAWSEDRRGGYTF
TRBV20-1,few,TRBD1,TRBJ1-2,TGCAGCGCTCGGGACAGATCCTATGGCTACACCTTC,CSARDRSYGYTF
TRBV5-6,NA,TRBD2,TRBJ2-5,TGTGCCAGCAGCGCCCTAGCGGGGGGGCGACAAGAGACCCAGTACTTC,CASSALAGGRQETQYF
TRBV5-1,NA,TRBD1,TRBJ1-1,TGCGCCAGCAGCTTGGGGGACAGCATAACGACTGAAGCTTTCTTT,CASSLGDSITTEAFF
TRBV20-1,NA,TRBD1,TRBJ2-1,TGCAGTGCTAGAGATTGGGGACAGGGATCCTACAATGAGCAGTTCTTC,CSARDWGQGSYNEQFF
TRBV10-3,NA,NA,TRBJ2-5,TGTGCCATCAGTGAGTCCACAGGCCTTAAAGAGACCCAGTACTTC,CAISESTGLKETQYF
TRBV5-1,NA,TRBD2,TRBJ2-3,TGCGCCAGCAGCCCGACGACTAGCGGGGGGGCAGATACGCAGTATTTT,CASSPTTSGGADTQYF
TRBV20-1,NA,NA,TRBJ1-6,TGCAGTGCTACAGGAGAAGGCTCCTATAATTCACCCCTCCACTTT,CSATGEGSYNSPLHF
TRBV6-1,NA,NA,TRBJ2-4,TGTGCCAGCAGTGAACCGGACTCACCTACAGCCAAAAACATTCAGTACTTC,CASSEPDSPTAKNIQYF
TRBV10-1,few,NA,TRBJ1-2,TGCGCCAGCAGTGGGATCGGCTCGCACGGCTACACCTTC,CASSGIGSHGYTF
TRBV7-3,NA,TRBD2,TRBJ2-7,TGTGCCAGCAGCTTCGGACTAGCGGTTAACAATGAGCAGTACTTC,CASSFGLAVNNEQYF
TRBV6-2/TRBV6-3,NA,NA,TRBJ2-3,TGTGCCAGCAGTTACAGGTCTTGGGTGGATACGCAGTATTTT,CASSYRSWVDTQYF
TRBV7-6,NA,NA,TRBJ2-7,TGTGCCAGCAGCCCCGTACTGGCGGTCGGCTACGAGCAGTACTTC,CASSPVLAVGYEQYF
TRBV5-5,many,NA,TRBJ2-7,TGTGCCAGCAGTCTCCCCTCCTACGAGCAGTACTTC,CASSLPSYEQYF
TRBV20-1,NA,NA,TRBJ2-1,TGCAGTGCTAGCGGGACTCATACCTACAATGAGCAGTTCTTC,CSASGTHTYNEQFF
TRBV3-1,few,TRBD1,TRBJ1-5,TGTGCCAGCAGCCAGGGGACAGGGGGCCCCAATCAGCCCCAGCATTTT,CASSQGTGGPNQPQHF
TRBV5-1,NA,NA,TRBJ1-6,TGCGCCAGCAGCTTGGTGCCGGGGGATAATTCACCCCTCCACTTT,CASSLVPGDNSPLHF
TRBV3-1,NA,NA,TRBJ2-1,TGTGCCAGCAGCCAAGAGGACAGCTCCTACAATGAGCAGTTCTTC,CASSQEDSSYNEQFF
TRBV12-5,NA,TRBD1,TRBJ1-2,TGTGCTAGTGGTGGGGGTGGGCCCGGGACAGCAGAAGACCACTATGGCTACACCTTC,CASGGGGPGTAEDHYGYTF
TRBV24-1,NA,NA,TRBJ1-2,TGTGCCACCCACCCAGGACAGAGAAACTATGGCTACACCTTC,CATHPGQRNYGYTF
TRBV3-1,NA,NA,TRBJ1-5,TGTGCCAGCAGCCAAGATCTGGCCCGGAATCAGCCCCAGCATTTT,CASSQDLARNQPQHF